The clone carrying this T cell receptor beta chain came up many times. Its specificity is not known. Amplification of TCR beta CDR3 regions used RNA as the template. A set of HTBI primers served as the primers for a first-round RT-PCR of the TCR CDR3. From the multiplex PCR reads, TCRdb called clonotypes with MiXCR, one entry per CDR3 protein. Here the sample spans a few hundred thousand distinct CDR3 sequences, around 42% being singletons. This sample was taken from a study of T cells in Graves' hyperthyroidism and ophthalmopathy. Study-wide results and caveats: Among thyroid clonotypes expanded above 0.001, most also appeared in blood. Ophthalmopathy could be told apart from stable hyperthyroidism with a 13 V-J model.

V was shortened by 0 bases and J by 0 bases, with 14 bases between the two germline ends. Germline V gives CDR1 DFQATT, CDR2 SNEGSKA (reference sequence). The CDR3 consists of 16 residues. Exclusions: uncontrolled infection, other autoimmune disease, pregnancy, lactation. Orbital computed tomography, thyroid ultrasound, serum thyroxine and TRAb, and clinical symptoms together informed the diagnoses. This chain connects TRBV20-1 to TRBJ2-5, with D perhaps matching TRBD1 (6 bases). This sequence originates from an adult woman with Graves' disease, either hyperthyroidism or ophthalmopathy (not recorded which). Sample: peripheral blood or thyroid tissue (not recorded which). The CDR3 sequence is CSARDPPRGYQETQYF. The CDR3 coding sequence is TGCAGTGCTAGAGATCCCCCCAGGGGATACCAAGAGACCCAGTACTTC.